This TCR beta chain was sequenced for a study of regulatory T cells in long-lasting Graves disease. Overall study: Freshly diagnosed Graves' patients had used antithyroid drugs for under 3 months. Findings of the study overall: TRBV28, TRBJ1-2 and TRBJ2-5 emerged as the favored segments in persistent disease.

Time point indicated: newly diagnosed GD, antithyroid drugs for less than 3 months. PBMC-derived RNA was used for the TCR library. This clonotype was recorded at least ten times. What it recognizes is unknown. This CDR3 comprises 16 residues. V trimming: 5 bases; J trimming: 5 bases; junction bases outside the gene matches: 8. Through Arm-PCR of CDR3 regions and iRepertoire HTBI primers, TCR beta libraries were built. Each CDR3 protein is one row after TCRdb ran MiXCR on the multiplex PCR reads. The sample shows around 450,000 distinct CDR3 sequences, approximately 15% of them seen only once. A further study also used this sample, focusing on T cells in Graves' hyperthyroidism and ophthalmopathy.

The material was peripheral blood mononuclear cells (PBMCs), obtained at new diagnosis, from a patient treated with antithyroid drugs. The TCR was taken from a woman between 35 and 50 years old with Graves disease. The V and J genes are TRBV12-3 or TRBV12-4 and TRBJ2-1, with 11 nucleotides matching TRBD2. The CDR3 sequence is CASSLQLAGGDNEQFF. Written as DNA, the CDR3 is TGTGCCAGCAGTCTCCAGCTAGCGGGAGGAGACAATGAGCAGTTCTTC.